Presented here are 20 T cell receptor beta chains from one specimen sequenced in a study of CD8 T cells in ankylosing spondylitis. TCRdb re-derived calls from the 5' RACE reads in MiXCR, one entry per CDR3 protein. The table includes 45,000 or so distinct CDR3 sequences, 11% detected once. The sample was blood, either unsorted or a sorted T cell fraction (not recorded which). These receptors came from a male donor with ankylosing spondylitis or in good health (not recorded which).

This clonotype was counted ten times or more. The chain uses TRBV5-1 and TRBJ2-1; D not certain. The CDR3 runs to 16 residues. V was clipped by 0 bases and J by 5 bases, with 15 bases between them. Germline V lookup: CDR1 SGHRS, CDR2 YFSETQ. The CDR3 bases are TGCGCCAGCAGCTTGGGCGACTGGCGGAACAACAATGAGCAGTTCTTC. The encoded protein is CASSLGDWRNNNEQFF.

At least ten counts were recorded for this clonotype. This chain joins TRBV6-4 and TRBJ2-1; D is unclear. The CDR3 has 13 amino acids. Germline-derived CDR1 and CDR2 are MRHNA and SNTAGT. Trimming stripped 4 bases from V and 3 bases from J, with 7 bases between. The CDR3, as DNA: TGTGCCAGCAGTGGAGCCGGCTACAATGAGCAGTTCTTC. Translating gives CASSGAGYNEQFF.

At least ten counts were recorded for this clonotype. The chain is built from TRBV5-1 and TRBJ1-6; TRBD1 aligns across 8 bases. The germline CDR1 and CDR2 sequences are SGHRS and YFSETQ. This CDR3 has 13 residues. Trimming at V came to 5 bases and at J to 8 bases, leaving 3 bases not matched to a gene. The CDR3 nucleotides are TGCGCCAGCAGGTTACAGGGGGATTCACCCCTCCACTTT. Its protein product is CASRLQGDSPLHF.

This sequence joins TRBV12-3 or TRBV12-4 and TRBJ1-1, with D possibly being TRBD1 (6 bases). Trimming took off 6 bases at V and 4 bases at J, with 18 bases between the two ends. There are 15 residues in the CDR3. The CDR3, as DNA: TGTGCCAGCAGCCCTACAGGGCTTTATAGCACTGAAGCTTTCTTT. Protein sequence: CASSPTGLYSTEAFF.

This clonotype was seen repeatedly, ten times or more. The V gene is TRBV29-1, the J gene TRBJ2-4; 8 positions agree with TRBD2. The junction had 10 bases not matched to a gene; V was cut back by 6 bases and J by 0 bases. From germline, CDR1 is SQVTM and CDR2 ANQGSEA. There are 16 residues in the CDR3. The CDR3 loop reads CSVTTAGAVAKNIQYF. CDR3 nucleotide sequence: TGCAGCGTCACCACAGCGGGGGCCGTAGCCAAAAACATTCAGTACTTC.

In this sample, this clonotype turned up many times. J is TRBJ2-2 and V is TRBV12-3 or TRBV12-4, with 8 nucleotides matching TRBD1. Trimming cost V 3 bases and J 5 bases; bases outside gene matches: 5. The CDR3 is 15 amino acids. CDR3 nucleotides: TGTGCCAGCAGTTTCGGACAGGGTTGGACCGGGGAGCTGTTTTTT. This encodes CASSFGQGWTGELFF.

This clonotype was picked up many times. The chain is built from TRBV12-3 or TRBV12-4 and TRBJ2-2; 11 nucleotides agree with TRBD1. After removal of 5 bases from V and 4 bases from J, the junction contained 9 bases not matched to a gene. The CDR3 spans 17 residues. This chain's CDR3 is CASSQVGTGGITGELFF. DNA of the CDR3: TGTGCCAGCAGTCAAGTCGGGACAGGGGGAATCACCGGGGAGCTGTTTTTT.

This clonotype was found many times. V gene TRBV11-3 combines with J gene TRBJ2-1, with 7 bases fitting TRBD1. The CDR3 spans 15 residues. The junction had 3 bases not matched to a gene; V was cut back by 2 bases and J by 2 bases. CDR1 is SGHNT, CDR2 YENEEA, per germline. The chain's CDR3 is CASSLSQGAYNEQFF. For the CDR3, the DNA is TGTGCCAGCAGCTTAAGCCAGGGGGCCTACAATGAGCAGTTCTTC.

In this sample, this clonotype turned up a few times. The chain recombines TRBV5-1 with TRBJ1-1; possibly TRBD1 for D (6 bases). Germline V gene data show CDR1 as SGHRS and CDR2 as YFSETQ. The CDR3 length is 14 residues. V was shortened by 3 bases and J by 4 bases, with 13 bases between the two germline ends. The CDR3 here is CASSSGVRATEAFF. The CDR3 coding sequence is TGCGCCAGCAGCTCAGGGGTTCGGGCCACTGAAGCTTTCTTT. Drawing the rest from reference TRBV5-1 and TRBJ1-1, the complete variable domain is KAGVTQTPRYLIKTRGQQVTLSCSPISGHRSVSWYQQTPGQGLQFLFEYFSETQRNKGNFPGRFSGRQFSNSRSEMNVSTLELGDSALYLCASSSGVRATEAFFGQGTRLTVV.

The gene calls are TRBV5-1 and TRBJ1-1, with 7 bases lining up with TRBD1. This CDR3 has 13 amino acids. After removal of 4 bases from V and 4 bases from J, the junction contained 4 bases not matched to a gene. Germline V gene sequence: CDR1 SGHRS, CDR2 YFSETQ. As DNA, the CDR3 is TGCGCCAGCAGCCCGGGACAGAGCACTGAAGCTTTCTTT. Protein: CASSPGQSTEAFF.

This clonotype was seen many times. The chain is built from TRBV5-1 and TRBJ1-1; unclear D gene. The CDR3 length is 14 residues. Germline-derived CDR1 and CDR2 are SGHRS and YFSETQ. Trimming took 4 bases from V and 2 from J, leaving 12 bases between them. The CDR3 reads CASSPNPSNTEAFF. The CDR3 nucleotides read TGCGCCAGCAGCCCCAACCCCTCCAACACTGAAGCTTTCTTT. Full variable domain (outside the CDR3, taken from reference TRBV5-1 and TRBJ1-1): KAGVTQTPRYLIKTRGQQVTLSCSPISGHRSVSWYQQTPGQGLQFLFEYFSETQRNKGNFPGRFSGRQFSNSRSEMNVSTLELGDSALYLCASSPNPSNTEAFFGQGTRLTVV.

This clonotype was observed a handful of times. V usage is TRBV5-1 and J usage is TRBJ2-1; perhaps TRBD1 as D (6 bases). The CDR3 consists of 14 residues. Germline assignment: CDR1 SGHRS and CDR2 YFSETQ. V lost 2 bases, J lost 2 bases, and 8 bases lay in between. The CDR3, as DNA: TGCGCCAGCAGCTTACAGGGAGCCTACAATGAGCAGTTCTTC. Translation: CASSLQGAYNEQFF.

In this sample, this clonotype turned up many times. The CDR3 region has the DNA TGTGCCAGCAGTTTAGCACGGGGGTCCGGCTACACCTTC. Translated: CASSLARGSGYTF. The chain joins TRBV12-3 or TRBV12-4 to TRBJ1-2; TRBD1 might be the D (5 bases). The germline V and J ends were trimmed by 0 bases and 8 bases, with 10 bases remaining between them. The CDR3 consists of 13 residues.

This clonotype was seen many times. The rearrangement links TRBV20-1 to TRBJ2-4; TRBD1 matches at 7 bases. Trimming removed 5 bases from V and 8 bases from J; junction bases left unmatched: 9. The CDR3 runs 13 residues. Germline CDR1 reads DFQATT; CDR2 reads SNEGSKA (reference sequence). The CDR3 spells CSARDSLRDIQYF. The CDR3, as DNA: TGCAGTGCTCGGGACAGCCTGAGGGACATTCAGTACTTC.

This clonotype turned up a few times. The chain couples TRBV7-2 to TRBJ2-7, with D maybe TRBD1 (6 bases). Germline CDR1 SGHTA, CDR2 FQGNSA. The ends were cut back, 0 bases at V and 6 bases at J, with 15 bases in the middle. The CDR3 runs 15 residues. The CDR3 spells CASSLAGAPPSEQYF. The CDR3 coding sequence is TGTGCCAGCAGCTTAGCGGGGGCCCCCCCGTCCGAGCAGTACTTC.

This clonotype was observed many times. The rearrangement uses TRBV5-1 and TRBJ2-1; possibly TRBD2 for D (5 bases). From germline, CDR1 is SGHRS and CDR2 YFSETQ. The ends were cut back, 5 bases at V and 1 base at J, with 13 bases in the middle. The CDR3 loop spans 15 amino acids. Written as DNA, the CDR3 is TGCGCCAGCAGATCGATAGCGAGTTCCTACAATGAGCAGTTCTTC. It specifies CASRSIASSYNEQFF.

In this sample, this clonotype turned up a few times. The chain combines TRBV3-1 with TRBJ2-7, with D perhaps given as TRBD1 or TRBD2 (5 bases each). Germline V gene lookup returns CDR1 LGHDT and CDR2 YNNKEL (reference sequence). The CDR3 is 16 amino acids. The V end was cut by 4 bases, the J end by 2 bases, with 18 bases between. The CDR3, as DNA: TGTGCCAGCAGCCCGGAGGTGGGCAGGGTCCCCTACGAGCAGTACTTC. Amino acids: CASSPEVGRVPYEQYF.

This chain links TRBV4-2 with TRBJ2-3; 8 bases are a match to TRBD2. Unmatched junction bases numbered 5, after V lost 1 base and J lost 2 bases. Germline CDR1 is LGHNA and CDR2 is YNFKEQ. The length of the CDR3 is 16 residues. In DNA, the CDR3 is TGTGCCAGCAGCCAAGTCCCGGGGGGGACCACAGATACGCAGTATTTT. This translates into CASSQVPGGTTDTQYF.

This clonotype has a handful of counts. CDR3 nucleotides: TGTGCCATCTCCCCGACTAGCGGGGCAACAGATACGCAGTATTTT. Protein: CAISPTSGATDTQYF. V gene TRBV6-5 combines with J gene TRBJ2-3; 11 bases match TRBD2. This CDR3 is 15 amino acids long. V lost 10 bases to trimming and J lost 3 bases; unmatched junction nucleotides: 9. CDR1 and CDR2 (germline): MNHEY, SVGAGI.

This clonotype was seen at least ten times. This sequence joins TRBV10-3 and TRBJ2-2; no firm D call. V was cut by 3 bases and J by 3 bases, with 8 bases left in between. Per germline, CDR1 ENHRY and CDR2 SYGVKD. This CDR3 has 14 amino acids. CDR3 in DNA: TGTGCCATCAGTGATAGGAGCGACACCGGGGAGCTGTTTTTT. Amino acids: CAISDRSDTGELFF.